This TCR beta chain was captured by sequencing in a study of blood T cell repertoires in COVID-19. Study summary: The study drew acute and convalescent COVID-19 samples from the United States, Italy and Spain. From T cells, B-cell-depleted T cells, or PBMCs came the material, which was cDNA or gDNA.

From germline, CDR1 is LNHNV and CDR2 YYDKDF (reference sequence). This CDR3 region has 15 residues. With 8 bases removed from V and 0 bases from J, the gap between germline ends came to 14 bases. As handled by the study authors: Counts of nucleated cells, estimated from reference gene primer amplification, were obtained. Libraries were prepared by immunoSEQ multiplex PCR; TCRdb keeps only in-frame clonotypes and omits some of them. V, J and clone size are those of that table, while D and trimming were read from the DNA. This sample has some 200,000 clones, with 86% found just once. Material for sequencing was peripheral blood. The rearrangement uses TRBV15 and TRBJ1-3; D is possibly TRBD1 (5 bases). This TCR derives from a woman between 45 and 60 years old with acute or convalescent COVID-19. CDR3 coding DNA: TGTGCCACCGCCAAGGGGAAATACTCTGGAAACACCATATATTTT. As protein: CATAKGKYSGNTIYF.